The clone carrying this T cell receptor (beta chain) is a singleton in its sample. Measured with immunoSEQ multiplex PCR; TCRdb has only the in-frame clones, and not every one. The sample includes about 25,000 clones, around 86% seen only once; the top ten take about 8.3%. This record comes from a study of blood T cell repertoires in COVID-19. Study-level information: Both acute and convalescent COVID-19 samples were obtained from the United States, Italy and Spain.

The CDR3 has 16 amino acids. Trimming shortened V by 0 bases and J by 4 bases, and 16 bases separated the two germline ends. The germline V gene encodes CDR1 SGDLS and CDR2 YYNGEE. The clonotype comes from a man aged 45-65 years with active COVID-19. The source material was peripheral blood. The chain joins TRBV9 to TRBJ2-5, with a weak D call TRBD2 (7 bases). CDR3 sequence (DNA): TGTGCCAGCAGCGTAGCTGCGGGGGCGGAAAGAGAGACCCAGTACTTC. Translation: CASSVAAGAERETQYF.